This paragraph covers one TCR beta chain sequence. These data come from a study of OX40 agonist ivuxolimab in advanced cancers. Study summary: Enrollees could have had prior anti-PD-1, anti-PD-L1 or anti-CTLA-4 therapy, which 30% to 50% had received.

The table came from immunoSEQ multiplex PCR; TCRdb's copy has only in-frame clones and leaves some out. The sample consists of some 38,000 clones, 75% to 90% of them appearing once. The CDR3 sequence is 13 residues long. V lost 3 bases, J lost 8 bases, and 14 bases lay in between. CDR1 is SGHDT, CDR2 YYEEEE, per germline. This receptor was identified in an adult with an advanced solid tumor such as melanoma, head and neck, liver or kidney cancer. V gene TRBV5-6 combines with J gene TRBJ1-2, with D hard to call. The sequences come from CD4+ or CD8+ T cells sorted from blood, collected in a trial of the OX40 agonist ivuxolimab. The CDR3 nucleotides read TGTGCCAGCAGCTCCACCGGGATTTGGGGCTACACCTTC. It encodes CASSSTGIWGYTF.